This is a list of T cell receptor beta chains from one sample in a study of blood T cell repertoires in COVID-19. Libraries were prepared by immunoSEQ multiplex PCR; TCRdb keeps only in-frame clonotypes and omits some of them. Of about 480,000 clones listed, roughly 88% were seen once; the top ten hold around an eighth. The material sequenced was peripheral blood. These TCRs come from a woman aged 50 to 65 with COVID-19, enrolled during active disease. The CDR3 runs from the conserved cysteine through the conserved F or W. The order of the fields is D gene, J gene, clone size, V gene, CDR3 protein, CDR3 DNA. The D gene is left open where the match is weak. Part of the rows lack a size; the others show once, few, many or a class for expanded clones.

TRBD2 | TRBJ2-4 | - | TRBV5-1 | CASSLEGGAAKNIQYF | TGCGCCAGCAGCTTGGAGGGAGGGGCAGCCAAAAACATTCAGTACTTC
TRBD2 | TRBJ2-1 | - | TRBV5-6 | CASSPMHSGGHNEQFF | TGTGCCAGCAGCCCCATGCATAGCGGGGGGCACAATGAGCAGTTCTTC
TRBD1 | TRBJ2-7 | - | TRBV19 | CASSYDRGDEQYF | TGTGCCAGTAGTTACGACAGGGGCGACGAGCAGTACTTC
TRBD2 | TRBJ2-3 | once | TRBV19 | CASSPSSGGESDTQYF | TGTGCCAGTAGTCCATCTAGCGGGGGGGAGTCAGATACGCAGTATTTT
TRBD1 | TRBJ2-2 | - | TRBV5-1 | CASSSDRIGADTGELFF | TGCGCCAGCAGCTCGGACAGGATCGGAGCGGACACCGGGGAGCTGTTTTTT
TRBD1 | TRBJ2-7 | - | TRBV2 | CASRRTGDPYEQYF | TGTGCCAGCAGGCGGACAGGGGATCCCTACGAGCAGTACTTC
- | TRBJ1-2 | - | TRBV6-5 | CASLDRQRYGYTF | TGTGCCAGCCTTGACAGGCAACGCTATGGCTACACCTTC
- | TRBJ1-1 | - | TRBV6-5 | CASSPQWANTEAFF | TGTGCCAGCAGTCCCCAGTGGGCGAACACTGAAGCTTTCTTT
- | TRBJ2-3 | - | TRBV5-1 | CASNPPSASTDTQYF | TGCGCCAGCAACCCGCCTAGCGCGAGCACAGATACGCAGTATTTT
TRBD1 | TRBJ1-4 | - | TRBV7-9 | CASATGTGGEKLFF | TGTGCCAGCGCCACCGGGACAGGGGGCGAAAAACTGTTTTTT
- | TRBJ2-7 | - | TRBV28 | CASSFETQQYF | TGTGCCAGCAGTTTCGAGACACAGCAGTACTTC
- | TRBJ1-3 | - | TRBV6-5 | CASSYSMAGDRNTIYF | TGTGCCAGCAGTTACTCGATGGCAGGGGATCGAAACACCATATATTTT
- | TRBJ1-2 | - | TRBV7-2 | CASSLGRGRGYTF | TGTGCCAGCAGCTTAGGGAGGGGAAGAGGCTACACCTTC
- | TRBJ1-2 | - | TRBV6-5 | CASSYLSGPIWGYTF | TGTGCCAGCAGTTATTTATCCGGTCCCATTTGGGGCTACACCTTC
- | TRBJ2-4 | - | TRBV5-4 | CASSLQGGGIQYF | TGTGCCAGCAGCTTGCAAGGGGGGGGCATTCAGTACTTC
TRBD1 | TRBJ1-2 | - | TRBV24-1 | CATSDRLTGVDGYTF | TGTGCCACCAGTGATCGTCTAACAGGGGTTGATGGCTACACCTTC
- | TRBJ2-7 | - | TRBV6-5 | CASSPVTGYEQYF | TGTGCCAGCAGTCCCGTGACAGGATACGAGCAGTACTTC
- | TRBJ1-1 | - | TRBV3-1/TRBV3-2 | CASSQVGGNEAFF | TGTGCCAGCAGCCAAGTCGGAGGGAACGAAGCTTTCTTT
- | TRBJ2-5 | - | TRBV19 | CASSIGQGGETQYF | TGTGCCAGTAGTATAGGACAAGGGGGAGAGACCCAGTACTTC
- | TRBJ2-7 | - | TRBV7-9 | CASSYIGQSDEQYF | TGTGCCAGCAGCTATATAGGACAGAGCGACGAGCAGTACTTC
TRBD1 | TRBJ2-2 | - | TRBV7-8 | CASSLRDRGHPGELFF | TGTGCCAGCAGCTTAAGGGACAGGGGGCATCCCGGGGAGCTGTTTTTT
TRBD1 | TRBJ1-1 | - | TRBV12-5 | CASGLTRQGRTEAFF | TGTGCTAGTGGTTTGACGAGACAGGGACGGACTGAAGCTTTCTTT
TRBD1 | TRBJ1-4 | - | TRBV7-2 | CASSLGGTGAEKLFF | TGTGCCAGCAGCTTAGGTGGGACAGGGGCTGAAAAACTGTTTTTT
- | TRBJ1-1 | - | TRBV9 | CASSVDARNTEAFF | TGTGCCAGCAGCGTAGACGCGAGGAACACTGAAGCTTTCTTT
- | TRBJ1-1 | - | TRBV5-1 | CASSLGQGGTEAFF | TGCGCCAGCAGCTTGGGGCAGGGAGGAACTGAAGCTTTCTTT
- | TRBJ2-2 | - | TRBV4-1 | CASSQDTKRIRRGELFF | TGCGCCAGCAGCCAAGATACGAAGCGGATCAGAAGGGGGGAGCTGTTTTTT
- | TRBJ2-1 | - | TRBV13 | CASRRGGDEQFF | TGTGCCAGCAGAAGAGGCGGGGATGAGCAGTTCTTC
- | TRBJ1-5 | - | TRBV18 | CASSALGQSNQPQHF | TGTGCCAGCTCAGCCCTAGGCCAGTCGAATCAGCCCCAGCATTTT
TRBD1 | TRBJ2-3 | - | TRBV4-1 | CASSQQGASTDTQYF | TGCGCCAGCAGCCAACAGGGGGCGAGCACAGATACGCAGTATTTT
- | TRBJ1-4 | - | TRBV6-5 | CASSYEQGARDEKLFF | TGTGCCAGCAGCTACGAGCAGGGTGCACGGGATGAAAAACTGTTTTTT
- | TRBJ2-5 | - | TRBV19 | CASSIGTEETQYF | TGTGCCAGTAGTATAGGGACAGAAGAGACCCAGTACTTC
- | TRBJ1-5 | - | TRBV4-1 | CASSQTLGHRRHF | TGCGCCAGCAGCCAAACCTTAGGACACCGCCGGCATTTT
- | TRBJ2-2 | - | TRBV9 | CASSARVTGELFF | TGTGCCAGCAGCGCCAGGGTGACCGGGGAGCTGTTTTTT
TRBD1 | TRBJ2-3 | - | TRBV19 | CASSLGPGQLTDTQYF | TGTGCCAGTAGTTTGGGGCCGGGACAGCTCACAGATACGCAGTATTTT
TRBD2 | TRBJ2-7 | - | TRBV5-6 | CASSFGRVVDEQYF | TGTGCCAGCAGCTTTGGGAGGGTGGTCGACGAGCAGTACTTC
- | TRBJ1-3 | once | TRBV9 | CASSVDEGNTIYF | TGTGCCAGCAGCGTAGACGAGGGAAACACCATATATTTT
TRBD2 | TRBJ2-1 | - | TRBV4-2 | CASSPGLAAYNEQFF | TGTGCCAGCAGCCCCGGACTAGCGGCCTACAATGAGCAGTTCTTC
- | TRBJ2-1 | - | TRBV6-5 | CASSSLRASGNEQFF | TGTGCCAGCAGCTCCTTGAGGGCCTCTGGGAATGAGCAGTTCTTC
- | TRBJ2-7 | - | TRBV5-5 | CASSSIGGAVSYEQYF | TGTGCCAGCAGCTCGATAGGAGGCGCCGTCTCCTACGAGCAGTACTTC
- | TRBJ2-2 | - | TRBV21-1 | CASSPHSVETGELFF | TGTGCCAGCAGCCCCCACAGTGTAGAGACCGGGGAGCTGTTTTTT
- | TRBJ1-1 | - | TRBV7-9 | CASSLKRVAGLVTEAFF | TGTGCCAGCAGCTTAAAGCGAGTCGCGGGCCTGGTCACTGAAGCTTTCTTT
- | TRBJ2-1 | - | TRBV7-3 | CASSLRGGISGGEQFF | TGTGCCAGCAGCTTAAGGGGCGGCATCTCGGGCGGTGAGCAGTTCTTC
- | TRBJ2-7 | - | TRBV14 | CASSWSGIGEQYF | TGTGCCAGCAGCTGGTCAGGGATAGGCGAGCAGTACTTC
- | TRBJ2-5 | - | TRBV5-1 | CASICGPRLPWEETQYF | TGCGCCAGCATATGTGGGCCCCGGCTGCCCTGGGAGGAGACCCAGTACTTC
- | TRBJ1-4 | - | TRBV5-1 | CASSFLDSKDEKLFF | TGCGCCAGCAGCTTCCTGGACAGCAAAGATGAAAAACTGTTTTTT
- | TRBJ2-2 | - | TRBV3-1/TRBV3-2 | CASTRKEGPGELFF | TGTGCCAGCACGAGAAAGGAGGGTCCCGGGGAGCTGTTTTTT
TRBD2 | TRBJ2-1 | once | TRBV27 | CASTAPGLAHNEQFF | TGTGCCAGCACCGCCCCGGGACTAGCACACAATGAGCAGTTCTTC
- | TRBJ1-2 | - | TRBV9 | CASSPALGHGYTF | TGTGCCAGCAGCCCCGCCTTGGGCCATGGCTACACCTTC
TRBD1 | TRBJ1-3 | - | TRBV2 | CASTIGTGGGNTIYF | TGTGCCAGCACGATCGGGACAGGGGGAGGAAACACCATATATTTT
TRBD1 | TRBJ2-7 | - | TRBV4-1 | CASSQTTGQVEEQYF | TGCGCCAGCAGCCAGACTACGGGACAGGTGGAGGAGCAGTACTTC
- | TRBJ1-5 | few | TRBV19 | CASSIWAVISNQPQHF | TGTGCCAGTAGTATCTGGGCAGTTATTAGCAATCAGCCCCAGCATTTT
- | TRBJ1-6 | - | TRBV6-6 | CASSYREQFNSPLHF | TGTGCCAGCAGTTACCGGGAACAGTTTAATTCACCCCTCCACTTT
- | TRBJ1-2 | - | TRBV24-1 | CATSAGLDGYTF | TGTGCCACCTCTGCAGGGTTGGATGGCTACACCTTC
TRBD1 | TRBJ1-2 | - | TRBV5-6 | CASGQGARGYTF | TGTGCCAGCGGACAGGGGGCTAGAGGCTACACCTTC
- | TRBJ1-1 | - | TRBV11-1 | CASSLLRDGAFF | TGTGCCAGCAGCTTACTCAGGGATGGGGCTTTCTTT